Included here is one T cell receptor beta chain sequence, with context. The sample originates from a study of control samples from healthy donors and cancer patients. V was pared by 2 bases and J by 0 bases, with 10 bases between. Germline CDR1 is SNHLY and CDR2 is FYNNEI. The CDR3 is 15 residues long. The table came from immunoSEQ multiplex PCR; TCRdb's copy has only in-frame clones and leaves some out. The sample shows about 160,000 clones, approximately 93% of them seen only once. Sequenced material: blood. This chain connects TRBV2 to TRBJ1-2; D may be TRBD1 (5 bases). The source of this sequence is a middle-aged woman in good health. The CDR3 protein is CASSEQGPANYGYTF. The CDR3, as DNA: TGTGCCAGCAGTGAACAGGGACCCGCTAACTATGGCTACACCTTC.